This entry concerns a single TCR beta chain. The antigen remains unidentified. CDR3 length equals 16 residues. Germline values: CDR1 MNHEY, CDR2 SMNVEV (reference sequence). V lost 2 bases to trimming and J lost 8 bases, with 16 bases between them. The data were obtained in a study of a mutant IDH1 vaccine in newly diagnosed glioma. Study in general: Onset of vaccination occurred 4-6 weeks following radiotherapy alone, or with temozolomide cycles. The treated group averaged around 40 years old and was around 62% male, about 38% female.

Time point noted: week 35, safety follow-up. Vaccination comprised doses that each held 300 ug of mutant IDH1 20-mer peptide, plus topical imiquimod. The protocol was immunoSEQ multiplex PCR, while the TCRdb copy is restricted to in-frame clones and leaves out a portion. The sample consists of some 50,000 clones, around 92% of them appearing once. This clonotype originated in a man aged 50-59 years with glioma. The chain is built from TRBV27 and TRBJ1-6; maybe TRBD1 (5 bases). Here the sequenced sample was PBMCs, taken from a glioma patient whose treatment included an IDH1 peptide vaccine. This chain's CDR3 is CASSLIPQGPYSPLHF. CDR3 DNA sequence: TGTGCCAGCAGTTTAATACCCCAGGGCCCCTATTCACCCCTCCACTTT.